A selection of T cell receptor beta chains follows, all from one sample in a study of Ad26.COV2.S vaccination and SARS-CoV-2 variants. Generated by immunoSEQ multiplex PCR, the TCRdb table keeps only in-frame clones and is missing some. Of roughly 270,000 clones listed, approximately 89% are singletons. The sample consisted of peripheral blood, taken in a trial of Ad26.COV2.S vaccine versus placebo. The origin of the receptors is a person aged 18-60 years who received the Ad26.COV2.S COVID-19 vaccine or a placebo. Each CDR3 is given with its conserved first and last residue. D genes are given only for firm matches. Expanded clones are given a class, and other clones once, few, many or no size at all.

v_call	j_call	d_call	clone_size	cdr3_nt	cdr3_aa
TRBV20-1	TRBJ2-1	-	-	TGCAGTGCCCGGGAGTCCCAGTTCTTC	CSARESQFF
TRBV10-1	TRBJ1-3	-	few	TGCGCCAGCAGTCCAAGCGGGGGACTCAGAAACACCATATATTTT	CASSPSGGLRNTIYF
TRBV27	TRBJ2-1	-	-	TGTGCCAGCAGTTTATCGACAGAGGGACTCACCTACAATGAGCAGTTCTTC	CASSLSTEGLTYNEQFF
TRBV6-5	TRBJ2-2	-	-	TGTGCCAGCAGAAGGGGTGGGGAGCTGTTTTTT	CASRRGGELFF
TRBV19	TRBJ2-6	TRBD1	-	TGTGCCAGTAGTCCTCGGACAGGGGGCTCTGGGGCCAACGTCCTGACTTTC	CASSPRTGGSGANVLTF
TRBV7-9	TRBJ2-5	TRBD1	-	TGTGCCAGCAGCTTAGCCCTGACAGGGGCTCAAGAGACCCAGTACTTC	CASSLALTGAQETQYF
TRBV27	TRBJ2-3	TRBD2	-	TGTGCCAGCAGTCGCCGGCCAGCGGGAGCCGTAGATACGCAGTATTTT	CASSRRPAGAVDTQYF
TRBV29-1	TRBJ2-7	-	once	TGCAGCGTTGAAACCGCGACAGGCGCCCTTTACGAGCAGTACTTC	CSVETATGALYEQYF
TRBV27	TRBJ2-7	-	-	TGTGCCAGCAGTTTATCCCCTAGAGGCGAGCAGTACTTC	CASSLSPRGEQYF
TRBV30	TRBJ2-7	-	-	TGTGCCTGGAGTCAAGGGGGGCCCTACCCCTACGAGCAGTACTTC	CAWSQGGPYPYEQYF
TRBV29-1	TRBJ2-3	TRBD1	few	TGCAGCGTTGAATTTTCAGGGGGCAACACAGATACGCAGTATTTT	CSVEFSGGNTDTQYF
TRBV28	TRBJ1-1	-	-	TGTGCCAGCAGTCCCCGGTGGACTGAAGCTTTCTTT	CASSPRWTEAFF
TRBV7-9	TRBJ1-2	-	once	TGTGCCAGCAGCTTGGGTGAGGGATGGCGCGGCTACACCTTC	CASSLGEGWRGYTF
TRBV5-4	TRBJ1-1	-	-	TGTGCCAGCAGCTTGGGGGCTGGGGGGAACACTGAAGCTTTCTTT	CASSLGAGGNTEAFF
TRBV4-3	TRBJ2-3	-	-	TGCGCCAGCAGCCAAGTCACCAGGGGAACAGATACGCAGTATTTT	CASSQVTRGTDTQYF
TRBV5-4	TRBJ2-7	TRBD2	-	TGTGCCAGCAGCTTTGGCGGGAGGGGAACCTACGAGCAGTACTTC	CASSFGGRGTYEQYF
TRBV5-6	TRBJ1-2	-	-	TGTGCCAGCAGCGGGAACTGGCGGGGGAACTATGGCTACACCTTC	CASSGNWRGNYGYTF
TRBV19	TRBJ1-2	-	-	TGTGCCAGTAGTATACTCCAAAGGAGAACAGCGAAGGGCGGCTACACCTTC	CASSILQRRTAKGGYTF
TRBV5-1	TRBJ1-6	-	-	TGCGCCAGCAGCTTGGAGGGGTTAAGTTCACCCCTCCACTTT	CASSLEGLSSPLHF
TRBV2	TRBJ1-1	-	-	TGTGCCAGCAGTGTATTAAGTGGTGGAACTGAAGCTTTCTTT	CASSVLSGGTEAFF
TRBV10-3	TRBJ1-2	-	once	TGTGCCATGCGCCAGCTAGCTAACTATGGCTACACCTTC	CAMRQLANYGYTF
TRBV20-1	TRBJ1-1	-	-	TGCAGTGCTAGAGGCCCCGGTGAAGCTTTCTTT	CSARGPGEAFF
TRBV2	TRBJ2-7	TRBD2	-	TGTGCCAGCAGGAGCGGGAGCTCCTACGAGCAGTACTTC	CASRSGSSYEQYF
TRBV15	TRBJ2-5	-	-	TGTGCCACCAGCAGGATAGGGTCGAGAGAGACCCAGTACTTC	CATSRIGSRETQYF
TRBV27	TRBJ2-1	-	-	TGTGCCAGCAGTTTATTGAGGGACCGGGATGAGCAGTTCTTC	CASSLLRDRDEQFF
TRBV28	TRBJ1-5	-	-	TGTGCCAGCAGTTTATTGGTTAGCAATCAGCCCCAGCATTTT	CASSLLVSNQPQHF
TRBV12-3/TRBV12-4	TRBJ2-2	-	few	TGTGCCAGCAGTTTAGTAGGGTCCGGGGAGCTGTTTTTT	CASSLVGSGELFF
TRBV19	TRBJ1-5	TRBD1	-	TGTGCCAGTAGTGGACAGGGAGATCAGCCCCAGCATTTT	CASSGQGDQPQHF
TRBV27	TRBJ2-3	-	-	TGTGCCAGCCTCTACCCGGGGCGTAAGCACACAGATACGCAGTATTTT	CASLYPGRKHTDTQYF
TRBV5-1	TRBJ2-5	-	-	TGCGCCAGCAGCTTACAGGGAACCCAAGAGACCCAGTACTTC	CASSLQGTQETQYF
TRBV7-5	TRBJ1-5	-	-	TGTGCCAGAAGCTTAGCCCCGGGACAGGGGGCACAGCCCCAGCATTTT	CARSLAPGQGAQPQHF
TRBV15	TRBJ1-5	TRBD1	-	TGTGCCACCAGCAGAGCGGGACAGTATAGCAATCAGCCCCAGCATTTT	CATSRAGQYSNQPQHF
TRBV2	TRBJ2-5	TRBD2	-	TGTGCCAGCAGCGGACTAGGAGAGACCCAGTACTTC	CASSGLGETQYF
TRBV27	TRBJ1-1	-	-	TGTGCCAGCAGTCCCAAGGGGGGGACCGAAGCTTTCTTT	CASSPKGGTEAFF
TRBV4-1	TRBJ2-7	-	-	TGCGCCAGCAGCCATGCTTCCGGGGGTGGCGAGCAGTACTTC	CASSHASGGGEQYF
TRBV11-3	TRBJ2-1	TRBD2	once	TGTGCCAGCAGCTTAGTTGCGGGGGTTCACAATGAGCAGTTCTTC	CASSLVAGVHNEQFF
TRBV19	TRBJ2-7	TRBD2	-	TGTGCCAGTAGTATGTCCCCCGCGGGAGTGGGCGAGCAGTACTTC	CASSMSPAGVGEQYF
TRBV6-2/TRBV6-3	TRBJ2-3	TRBD2	-	TGTGCCAGCAGCTTAGACCTTAGCGGGGGGGCCTCATGGACAGATACGCAGTATTTT	CASSLDLSGGASWTDTQYF
TRBV7-6	TRBJ1-3	-	-	TGTGCCAGCAGCTTAGCGGGGTACCGGGCGGATGGAAACACCATATATTTT	CASSLAGYRADGNTIYF
TRBV4-1	TRBJ1-6	-	-	TGCGCCAGCAGCCAAGAGAACCTCTCCTATAATTCACCCCTCCACTTT	CASSQENLSYNSPLHF
TRBV5-1	TRBJ1-1	-	-	TGCGCCAGCAGCCCCGACGAGGGGCTGAACACTGAAGCTTTCTTT	CASSPDEGLNTEAFF
TRBV4-3	TRBJ2-2	-	-	TGCGCCAGCAGCCAAGATTGGCGGACGAACACCGGGGAGCTGTTTTTT	CASSQDWRTNTGELFF
TRBV3-1/TRBV3-2	TRBJ2-3	-	-	TGTGCCAGCAGCTACGCCAGGCTAGCAACAGATACGCAGTATTTT	CASSYARLATDTQYF
TRBV5-1	TRBJ1-4	-	-	TGCGCCAGCAGCTTGACGAATGAAAAACTGTTTTTT	CASSLTNEKLFF
TRBV7-2	TRBJ2-7	TRBD2	-	TGTGCCACCCGCCGGGCGGGGGGATCCTACGAGCAGTACTTC	CATRRAGGSYEQYF